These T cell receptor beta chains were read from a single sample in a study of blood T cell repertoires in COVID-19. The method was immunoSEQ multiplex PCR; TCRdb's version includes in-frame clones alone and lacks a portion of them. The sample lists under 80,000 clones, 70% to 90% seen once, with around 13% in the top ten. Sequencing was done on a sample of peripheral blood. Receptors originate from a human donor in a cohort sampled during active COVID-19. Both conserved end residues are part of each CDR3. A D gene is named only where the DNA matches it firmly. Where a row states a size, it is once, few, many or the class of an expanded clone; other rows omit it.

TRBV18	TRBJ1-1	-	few	TGTGCCAGCTCAGCAGACACGAACACTGAAGCTTTCTTT	CASSADTNTEAFF
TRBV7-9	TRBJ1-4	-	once	TGTGCCAGCAGCTTAGGGCCCTCTGCAACTAATGAAAAACTGTTTTTT	CASSLGPSATNEKLFF
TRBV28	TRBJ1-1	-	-	TGTGCCAGCAGAGTTCTCGGGGACTCGAACACTGAAGCTTTCTTT	CASRVLGDSNTEAFF
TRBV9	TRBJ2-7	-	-	TGTGCCAGCAGCGCTGCGCTGGGGGCGCAGGAGCAGTACTTC	CASSAALGAQEQYF
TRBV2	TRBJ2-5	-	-	TGTGCCAGCAGTGAAAGGCTAGCGGAGACCCAGTACTTC	CASSERLAETQYF
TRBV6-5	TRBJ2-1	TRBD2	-	TGTGCCTGCGGGAGGGCCTTCAATGAGCAGTTCTTC	CACGRAFNEQFF
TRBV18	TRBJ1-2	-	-	TGTGCCAGCTCACCGGGGCAGGGCTATGGCTACACCTTC	CASSPGQGYGYTF
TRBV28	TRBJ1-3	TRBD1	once	TGTGCCAGCAGCGACACAGGGGGCCCGAAGACCATATATTTT	CASSDTGGPKTIYF
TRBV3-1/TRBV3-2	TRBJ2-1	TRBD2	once	TGTGCCAGCAGCCCTGCCTTAGCGGGAGATATCCATGAGCAGTTCTTC	CASSPALAGDIHEQFF
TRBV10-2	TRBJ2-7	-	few	TGCGCCAGCAGCACGAGCTACGAGCAGTACTTC	CASSTSYEQYF
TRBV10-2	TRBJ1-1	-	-	TGCGCCAGCAGTGTAGAGGGGAACACTGAAGCTTTCTTT	CASSVEGNTEAFF
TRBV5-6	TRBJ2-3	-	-	TGTGCCAGCAGCCTGGCTCCTTCTGGACTAAAAAGATTGGATACGCAGTATTTT	CASSLAPSGLKRLDTQYF
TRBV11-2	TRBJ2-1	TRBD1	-	TGTGCCAGCAGGCCGACAGGGCTCTGGGAGCAGTTCTTC	CASRPTGLWEQFF
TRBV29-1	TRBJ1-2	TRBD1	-	TGCAGCGTTGGACAGGGGACTCTTAAAAACTATGGCTACACCTTC	CSVGQGTLKNYGYTF
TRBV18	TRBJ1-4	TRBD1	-	TGTGCCAGCTCACCAGCAACCGGGACAGGAAATGAAAAACTGTTTTTT	CASSPATGTGNEKLFF
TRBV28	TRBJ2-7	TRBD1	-	TGTGCCAGCAGTCATGCCGGGACAGGGGATTTCGAGCAGTACTTC	CASSHAGTGDFEQYF
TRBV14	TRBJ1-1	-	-	TGTGCCAGCAGCCAAGGGAGGGAGATGAACACTGAAGCTTTCTTT	CASSQGREMNTEAFF
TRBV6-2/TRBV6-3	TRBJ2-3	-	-	TGTGCCAGCAGTCCCCGGACTATCCGGCGCACAGATACGCAGTATTTT	CASSPRTIRRTDTQYF
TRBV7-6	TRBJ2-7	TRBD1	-	TGTGCCAGCAGCTTCACAGGGGATCCTTTTTACGAGCAGTACTTC	CASSFTGDPFYEQYF
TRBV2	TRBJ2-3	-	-	TGCGCAAGAGGTAGAGATACGCAGTATTTT	CARGRDTQYF
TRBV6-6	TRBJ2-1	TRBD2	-	TGTGCCACTTCTACCCAGCTAGCGGGAGGGTACAATGAGCAGTTCTTC	CATSTQLAGGYNEQFF
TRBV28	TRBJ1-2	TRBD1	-	TGTGCCAGCACCGCGTCGACAGGGGGCGCAAGGAGCTATGGCTACACCTTC	CASTASTGGARSYGYTF
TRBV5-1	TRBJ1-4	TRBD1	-	TGCGCCAGCAGCCCCAGGACAGGGGAAGGTAATGAAAAACTGTTTTTT	CASSPRTGEGNEKLFF
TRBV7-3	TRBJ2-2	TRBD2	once	TGTGCCAGCAGCGCGGGACTAGCGGGAGTGGTCGGGGAGCTGTTTTTT	CASSAGLAGVVGELFF
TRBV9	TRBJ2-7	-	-	TGTGCCAGCAGCGTGACCCCAGGTACCCAGCAAGACGAGCAGTACTTC	CASSVTPGTQQDEQYF
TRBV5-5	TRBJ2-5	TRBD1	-	TGTGCCAGCAGCAATCCGGGACAGAGCCAAGAGACCCAGTACTTC	CASSNPGQSQETQYF
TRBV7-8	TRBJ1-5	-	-	TGTGCCAGCAGCTCCGAGAGCCTTAGCAATCAGCCCCAGCATTTT	CASSSESLSNQPQHF
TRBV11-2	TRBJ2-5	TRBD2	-	TGTGCCAGCCGAGCGGGAGAGGGAGAGACCCAGTACTTC	CASRAGEGETQYF
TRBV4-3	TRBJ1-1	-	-	TGCGCCAGCAGCCAAGATGGAACTCCGGGACTCCAAGAGGCTTTCTTT	CASSQDGTPGLQEAFF
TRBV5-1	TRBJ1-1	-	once	TGCGCCAGCAGCTTGGACAGGGCGCGACCAGCTTTCTTT	CASSLDRARPAFF
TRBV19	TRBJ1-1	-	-	TGTGCCAGCCCCCAGGAGGATCGCACTGAAGCTTTCTTT	CASPQEDRTEAFF
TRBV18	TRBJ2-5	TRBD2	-	TGTGCCAGCTCCCGTAAGACAATACTAGCGGGAGGGCCGGAGACCCAGTACTTC	CASSRKTILAGGPETQYF
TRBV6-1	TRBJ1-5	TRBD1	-	TGTGCCAGCAGTGGACGACAGGGGGTACTAATTTATAGCAATCAGCCCCAGCATTTT	CASSGRQGVLIYSNQPQHF
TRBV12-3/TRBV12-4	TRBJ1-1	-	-	TGTGCCAGCAACAGGAACACTGAAGCTTTCTTT	CASNRNTEAFF
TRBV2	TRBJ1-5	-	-	TGTGCCAGCAGTGAAGCTGAGGTTCAGCCCCAGCATTTT	CASSEAEVQPQHF
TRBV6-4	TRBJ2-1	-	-	TGTGCCAGCAGTGAATGGAGGGAGGCCAATGAGCAGTTCTTC	CASSEWREANEQFF
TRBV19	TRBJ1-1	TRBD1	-	TGTGCCAGTAGTATCTTGCTAGGGGGCGCGCTGAACACTGAAGCTTTCTTT	CASSILLGGALNTEAFF
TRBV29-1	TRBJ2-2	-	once	TGCAGCGTTCACCCTACAGGGAACACCGGGGAGCTGTTTTTT	CSVHPTGNTGELFF
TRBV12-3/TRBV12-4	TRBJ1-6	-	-	TGTGCCAGCAGTTCGGATAATTCACCCCTCCACTTT	CASSSDNSPLHF